These 30 T cell receptor beta chains came from one sample sequenced in a study of Tregs in tolerant kidney transplant recipients. Profiled with immunoSEQ multiplex PCR; TCRdb holds only in-frame clones, not every one. This table holds 110,000 or so clones, 85% to 95% found once. Sequencing input: CD4+ T cells from blood. The receptor set was obtained from a human donor in good health.

J is TRBJ1-2 and V is TRBV13; D is unresolved. The V end lost 5 bases, the J end lost 5 bases, and 12 bases lay between the germline ends. In germline, CDR1 is PRHDT, CDR2 FYEKMQ (reference sequence). This CDR3 comprises 13 residues. The CDR3 spells CASSVRGLYGYTF. CDR3 DNA: TGTGCCAGCAGCGTCCGCGGCCTTTATGGCTACACCTTC.

This chain joins TRBV29-1 and TRBJ2-3; D is possibly TRBD2 (6 bases). CDR3 size: 14 residues. Germline CDR1 and CDR2: SQVTM and ANQGSEA. V lost 6 bases, J lost 4 bases, and 17 bases lay in between. Here the CDR3 reads CSVQAGTPADTQYF. CDR3 DNA: TGCAGCGTCCAAGCCGGGACTCCGGCAGATACGCAGTATTTT.

In this sample, this clone turned up a few times. The sample has other DNA sequences that encode this CDR3 too. The rearrangement uses TRBV27 and TRBJ2-7; D remains unclear. CDR3 length: 14 amino acids. Germline V gene sequence: CDR1 MNHEY, CDR2 SMNVEV (reference sequence). Between the trimmed V and J ends, which lost 6 bases and 7 bases, there was a span of 19 bases. CDR3 sequence (DNA): TGTGCCAGCAGCTTCTCGGGCGAGTCGGATGAGCAGTACTTC. It translates to CASSFSGESDEQYF.

The chain couples TRBV4-2 to TRBJ1-4; D is uncertain. This CDR3 has 16 amino acids. V was clipped by 1 base and J by 5 bases, with 14 bases between them. CDR1 LGHNA and CDR2 YNFKEQ come from the germline V gene. CDR3 DNA sequence: TGTGCCAGCAGCCAAGTTGACCCGGCCCCAAATGAAAAACTGTTTTTT. This gives the protein CASSQVDPAPNEKLFF.

The chain has TRBV7-3 and TRBJ2-1; 7 bases align to TRBD1. CDR3 length equals 15 residues. The V and J ends lost 5 bases and 2 bases, in that order; junction bases with no gene match: 6. Germline CDR1 SGHTA, CDR2 FQGTGA. CDR3 residues: CASSQGTDTYNEQFF. The CDR3 DNA follows: TGTGCCAGCAGCCAAGGGACAGACACCTACAATGAGCAGTTCTTC.

The chain joins TRBV6-5 to TRBJ1-2; 10 nucleotides agree with TRBD1. The CDR3 extends over 15 amino acids. The trim removed 7 bases at V and 4 bases at J, leaving 9 bases unmatched. Germline V gene lookup returns CDR1 MNHEY and CDR2 SVGAGI. CDR3 DNA sequence: TGTGCCAGCAACCAAAGGGGGACAGGGGTCTATGGCTACACCTTC. Its protein is CASNQRGTGVYGYTF.

This chain joins TRBV6-6 and TRBJ2-3; D gene unclear. The germline CDR1 and CDR2 sequences are MNHNY and SVGAGI (reference sequence). The CDR3 runs 15 residues. Trimming left V 6 bases short and J 2 bases short, with 15 bases between. CDR3 nucleotide sequence: TGTGCCAGCAGGGCCCGGCGTCAAATCACAGATACGCAGTATTTT. It codes for CASRARRQITDTQYF.

The CDR3 DNA is TGTGCCAGCAGCCGTTGGGGACAGGGTAGCTATGGCTACACCTTC. It yields the protein CASSRWGQGSYGYTF. The V and J genes are TRBV27 and TRBJ1-2, with 9 bases lining up with TRBD1. This CDR3 contains 15 residues. Trimming at V came to 6 bases and at J to 4 bases, leaving 9 bases not matched to a gene. Germline loops: CDR1 MNHEY, CDR2 SMNVEV (reference sequence).

V is TRBV6-1 and J is TRBJ1-1; D not resolved. Trimming stripped 2 bases from V and 1 base from J, with 5 bases between. Germline loops: CDR1 MNHNS, CDR2 SASEGT. This CDR3 contains 13 residues. CDR3 residues: CASSERENTEAFF. CDR3 bases: TGTGCCAGCAGTGAACGGGAGAACACTGAAGCTTTCTTT.

This sequence joins TRBV2 and TRBJ1-2; the match to TRBD1 covers 7 bases. The germline gives CDR1 SNHLY, CDR2 FYNNEI. There are 14 residues in the CDR3. V lost 6 bases, J lost 4 bases, and 8 bases stayed unmatched. The CDR3 region has the DNA TGTGCCAGCAGGGAGGGACAGACCATCTATGGCTACACCTTC. It specifies CASREGQTIYGYTF.

This clone was detected only once. This chain uses TRBV29-1 with TRBJ2-7; D could derive from TRBD1 or TRBD2 (7 bases each). CDR1 SQVTM and CDR2 ANQGSEA come from the germline V gene. Trimming left V 3 bases short and J 8 bases short, with 14 bases between. CDR3 length equals 12 residues. The CDR3 sequence: CSVDPGGGKQYF. CDR3 nucleotides: TGCAGCGTTGACCCAGGGGGGGGCAAGCAGTACTTC.

This chain links TRBV9 with TRBJ2-7, with D perhaps matching TRBD2 (5 bases). Germline CDR1 is SGDLS and CDR2 is YYNGEE. This CDR3 is built from 14 residues. V was clipped by 0 bases and J by 1 base, with 8 bases between them. DNA of the CDR3: TGTGCCAGCAGCGTAGAAGCGGCGTCCTACGAGCAGTACTTC. Translation gives CASSVEAASYEQYF.

The V call is TRBV27, the J call TRBJ1-1; the D gene is possibly TRBD1 (5 bases). The CDR3 has 15 amino acids. Trimming removed 6 bases from V and 6 bases from J, with 20 bases in between. From germline, CDR1 is MNHEY and CDR2 SMNVEV (reference sequence). The CDR3 protein is CASSPRYAKGSEAFF. The DNA for the CDR3 is TGTGCCAGCAGCCCGAGGTATGCCAAGGGGTCTGAAGCTTTCTTT.

The rearrangement links TRBV10-1 to TRBJ1-1, with D maybe TRBD1 (6 bases). The V end lost 4 bases, the J end lost 4 bases, and 16 bases lay between the germline ends. The CDR3 runs to 15 residues. Germline CDR1 and CDR2: WNHNN and SYGVQD (reference sequence). Written as DNA, the CDR3 is TGCGCCAGCAGTGCCACGGGGGCGCGGAGCACTGAAGCTTTCTTT. Its protein product is CASSATGARSTEAFF.

This chain links TRBV5-4 with TRBJ1-4; D gene ambiguous. Trimming stripped 3 bases from V and 2 bases from J, with 11 bases between. The CDR3 has 15 residues. Germline CDR1 SGHNT, CDR2 YYREEE (reference sequence). The CDR3 bases are TGTGCCAGCAGCTCGCAAGGGTCGACTAATGAAAAACTGTTTTTT. The encoded protein is CASSSQGSTNEKLFF.

Only one count was recorded for this clone. This chain links TRBV5-6 with TRBJ2-1, with a tentative D call TRBD1 (5 bases). The germline V gene has CDR1 SGHDT and CDR2 YYEEEE. Trimming removed 1 base at V and 7 bases at J, with 12 bases between. The CDR3 sequence is 14 residues long. The CDR3 bases are TGTGCCAGCAGCTTGTCAGGGCCGGTTAATGAGCAGTTCTTC. Its protein is CASSLSGPVNEQFF.

In this sample, this clone turned up once. The chain has TRBV9 and TRBJ1-1, with TRBD1 matching over 10 bases. CDR3 length equals 16 residues. Germline V gives CDR1 SGDLS, CDR2 YYNGEE. After removal of 0 bases from V and 4 bases from J, the junction contained 6 bases not matched to a gene. CDR3 protein: CASSVGGQGVGTEAFF. CDR3 in DNA: TGTGCCAGCAGCGTAGGAGGACAGGGGGTTGGCACTGAAGCTTTCTTT. Complete variable domain (other parts from reference TRBV9 and TRBJ1-1): DSGVTQTPKHLITATGQRVTLRCSPRSGDLSVYWYQQSLDQGLQFLIQYYNGEERAKGNILERFSAQQFPDLHSELNLSSLELGDSALYFCASSVGGQGVGTEAFFGQGTRLTVV.

The chain combines TRBV9 with TRBJ1-6; TRBD1 matches 10 bases. Germline V gene data show CDR1 as SGDLS and CDR2 as YYNGEE. J was trimmed by 8 bases and V by 0 bases; bases with no gene match: 5. The CDR3 is made up of 16 amino acids. CDR3 sequence reads: CASSVGQTGGDSPLHF. CDR3 bases: TGTGCCAGCAGCGTAGGACAGACAGGGGGCGATTCACCCCTCCACTTT.

V and J are TRBV18 and TRBJ2-1; TRBD2 aligns across 9 bases. The CDR3 sequence is 16 residues long. CDR1 KGHSH and CDR2 LQKENI come from the germline V gene. Germline trimming cut 6 bases from V and 5 bases from J; bases unmatched to any gene: 11. The CDR3 loop is CASSPWVAGDHNEQFF. The CDR3 DNA reads TGTGCCAGCTCTCCCTGGGTAGCGGGGGATCACAATGAGCAGTTCTTC.

This chain joins TRBV4-1 and TRBJ2-2; D uncertain. CDR3 length: 17 amino acids. Deletions cut 0 bases from V and 3 bases from J, with 14 bases between. CDR1 is MGHRA, CDR2 YSYEKL, per germline. The CDR3 DNA sequence: TGCGCCAGCAGCCAAGAGGTACCGATAAGATACACCGGGGAGCTGTTTTTT. Translation gives CASSQEVPIRYTGELFF.

Points on this clone: One end of the junction does not line up with germline, which may come from a read error. V is TRBV7-9 and J is TRBJ2-1; D gene uncertain. This CDR3 comprises 11 residues. Per the germline V gene, CDR1 is SEHNR and CDR2 is FQNEAQ (reference sequence). CDR3 sequence: CASSLVGPRIF. The CDR3 DNA reads as TGTGCCAGCAGCTTAGTAGGTCCGCGAATCTTC.

V and J are TRBV19 and TRBJ1-1; no definite D call. This CDR3 is 13 amino acids long. Germline V gene sequence: CDR1 LNHDA, CDR2 SQIVND (reference sequence). V lost 3 bases to trimming and J lost 11 bases, with 16 bases between them. CDR3 loop: CASSIKGSWMAFF. CDR3 DNA: TGTGCCAGTAGTATCAAAGGCTCCTGGATGGCTTTCTTT.

The rearrangement uses TRBV6-5 and TRBJ1-5; unclear D gene. In germline, CDR1 is MNHEY, CDR2 SVGAGI. The length of the CDR3 is 15 residues. Trimming shortened V by 5 bases and J by 3 bases, and 14 bases separated the two germline ends. The CDR3 spells CASSPRMADNQPQHF. The CDR3 coding sequence is TGTGCCAGCAGTCCTAGGATGGCAGACAATCAGCCCCAGCATTTT.

The chain combines TRBV5-1 with TRBJ1-4, with D possibly being TRBD1 (5 bases). Germline CDR1 and CDR2: SGHRS and YFSETQ. The CDR3 totals 14 residues. Trimming pared 4 bases from V and 0 bases from J, leaving 7 bases between. CDR3 sequence: CASSPTATNEKLFF. CDR3 DNA: TGCGCCAGCAGCCCGACAGCAACTAATGAAAAACTGTTTTTT.

J is TRBJ2-3 and V is TRBV7-8, with a weak D call TRBD1 (6 bases). The CDR3 runs 15 residues. Trimming took off 5 bases at V and 2 bases at J, with 14 bases between the two ends. Germline CDR1 and CDR2: SGHVS and FQNEAQ. CDR3 amino acids: CASSATGMTTDTQYF. The CDR3 nucleotides read TGTGCCAGCAGCGCCACAGGGATGACCACAGATACGCAGTATTTT. Full variable domain (outside the CDR3, taken from reference TRBV7-8 and TRBJ2-3): GAGVSQSPRYKVAKRGQDVALRCDPISGHVSLFWYQQALGQGPEFLTYFQNEAQLDKSGLPSDRFFAERPEGSVSTLKIQRTQQEDSAVYLCASSATGMTTDTQYFGPGTRLTVL.

This sequence joins TRBV5-1 and TRBJ2-5; the D gene is possibly TRBD1 (5 bases). Germline assignment: CDR1 SGHRS and CDR2 YFSETQ. The germline V and J ends were trimmed by 0 bases and 6 bases, with 12 bases remaining between them. The CDR3 is 14 amino acids. The chain's CDR3 is CASSLVPGSKTQYF. The CDR3 region has the DNA TGCGCCAGCAGCTTGGTCCCAGGGTCGAAGACCCAGTACTTC.

This rearrangement joins TRBV6-5 to TRBJ1-5, with TRBD1 identical over 7 bases. J lost 4 bases, V lost 8 bases, and 8 bases had no gene match. This CDR3 is 14 amino acids long. Germline loops: CDR1 MNHEY, CDR2 SVGAGI. The CDR3 DNA reads as TGTGCCAGCTCCGGGACAGCTAATAATCAGCCCCAGCATTTT. Translated, it gives CASSGTANNQPQHF.

The V call is TRBV4-1, the J call TRBJ2-7; D may correspond to TRBD1 or TRBD2 (5 bases each). The V gene's germline CDR1 is MGHRA and CDR2 YSYEKL. The V and J ends lost 1 base and 3 bases respectively, with 19 bases between them. This CDR3 comprises 17 residues. CDR3 sequence: CASSQGQTEGFGYEQYF. Written as DNA, the CDR3 is TGCGCCAGCAGCCAAGGACAGACTGAGGGTTTCGGCTACGAGCAGTACTTC.

V is TRBV5-1 and J is TRBJ2-5, with TRBD2 matching over 9 bases. In germline, CDR1 is SGHRS, CDR2 YFSETQ. The CDR3 extends over 15 amino acids. The ends lost 2 bases at V and 4 bases at J; junction bases unmatched: 6. DNA for the CDR3: TGCGCCAGCAGCTTAATACTAGCGGGTGCAGAGACCCAGTACTTC. It translates to CASSLILAGAETQYF.

In the case of this clone: The identical CDR3 is also encoded by other nucleotide sequences in the sample. The J gene is TRBJ2-7, the V gene TRBV5-1; 8 bases line up with TRBD1. Per germline, CDR1 SGHRS and CDR2 YFSETQ. J was trimmed by 1 base and V by 2 bases; bases with no gene match: 2. CDR3 size: 14 residues. The CDR3 region is CASSLNRGSYEQYF. The CDR3 DNA reads as TGCGCCAGCAGCTTAAACAGGGGGTCCTACGAGCAGTACTTC.